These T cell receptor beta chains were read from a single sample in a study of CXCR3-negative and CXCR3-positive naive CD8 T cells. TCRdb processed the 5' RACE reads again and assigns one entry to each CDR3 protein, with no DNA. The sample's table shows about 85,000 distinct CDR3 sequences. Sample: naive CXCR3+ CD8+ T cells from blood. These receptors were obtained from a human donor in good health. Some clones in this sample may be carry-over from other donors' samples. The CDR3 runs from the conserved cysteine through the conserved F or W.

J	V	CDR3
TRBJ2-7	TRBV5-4	CASSFPRGDEQYF
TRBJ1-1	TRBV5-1	CASSETEVVTTEAFF
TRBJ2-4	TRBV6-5	CASSSSGTGVAKNIQYF
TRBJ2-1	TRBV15	CATTLGDSDNEQFF
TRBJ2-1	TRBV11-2	CASSLGLGQGNEQFF
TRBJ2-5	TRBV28	CASSFDRGGGETQYF
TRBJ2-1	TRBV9	CASSGPGRTSYNEQFF
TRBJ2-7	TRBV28	CASSLVAGPYEQYF
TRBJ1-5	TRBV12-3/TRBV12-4	CASSWGFREPQHF
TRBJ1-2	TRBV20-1	CSARDRAYGYTF
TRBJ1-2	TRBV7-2	CASSLDPGPDGYTF
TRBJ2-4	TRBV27	CASSRNTVAKNIQYF
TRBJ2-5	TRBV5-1	CASSFYGGEETQYF
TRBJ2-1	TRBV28	CASSGLLAGGPNEQFF
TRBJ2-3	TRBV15	CAASSGSFLTDTQYF
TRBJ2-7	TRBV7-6	CASGVVGTYEQYF
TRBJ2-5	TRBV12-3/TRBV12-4	CASSFWVGQTQYF
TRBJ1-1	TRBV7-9	CASPGGLLSLNTEAFF
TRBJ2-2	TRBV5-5	CASSAGLAGANTGELFF
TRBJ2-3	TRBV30	CAWNTGQGHTDTQYF
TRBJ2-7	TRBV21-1	CASSMRGSSSYEQYF
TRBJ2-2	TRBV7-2	CASSPYSGSTSGELFF
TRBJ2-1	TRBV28	CASSLTGTSVSWEQFF
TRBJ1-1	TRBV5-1	CASSYARDTEAFF
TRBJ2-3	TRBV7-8	CASSSNRGPTDTQYF
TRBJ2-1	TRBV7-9	CASGASSYNEQFF
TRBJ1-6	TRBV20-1	CSARDSQGLVSSYNSPLHF
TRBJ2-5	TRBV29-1	CSVEPPPRDRGRETQYF